This TCR beta chain appears in the sequencing data of a study of blood T cell repertoires in COVID-19. Across the study: Material from acute and convalescent COVID-19 was sourced from the United States, Italy and Spain. The cDNA or gDNA used as material had been derived from T cells, B-cell-depleted T cells, or PBMCs.

CDR1 and CDR2 (germline): LGHNT, FRNRAP. The CDR3 has 14 residues. Trimming pared 7 bases from V and 1 base from J, leaving 10 bases between. Original data processing: From reference gene primer amplification, estimates of nucleated cell counts were derived. Data came from immunoSEQ multiplex PCR; TCRdb stores just in-frame clones and leaves some out. V and J calls plus clone size are reproduced from that table; the DNA served to infer D and trimming. The sample includes about 80,000 clones, approximately 83% of them seen just once. The clonotype originates from a human donor in a cohort sampled during active COVID-19. The sample consisted of peripheral blood. The chain recombines TRBV12-5 with TRBJ2-2; D possibly corresponds to TRBD1 (5 bases). For the CDR3, the DNA is TGTGCTAGTGTGTGGCAGGGGAACACCGGGGAGCTGTTTTTT. Amino acids: CASVWQGNTGELFF. The complete variable domain, with remaining parts taken from reference TRBV12-5 and TRBJ2-2, reads DARVTQTPRHKVTEMGQEVTMRCQPILGHNTVFWYRQTMMQGLELLAYFRNRAPLDDSGMPKDRFSAEMPDATLATLKIQPSEPRDSAVYFCASVWQGNTGELFFGEGSRLTVL.